This T cell receptor beta chain was captured in a study of tumor-infiltrating lymphocytes in primary liver carcinoma. Study details: The number of productive TCRbeta reads per sample ranged from roughly 3.65 to 8 million and was similar across tissue types.

For each extraction, RNA and DNA were obtained together from about 21-30 mg of unsorted bulk tissue. Histology found more than 90% viable tumor cells per sample. Details on this clonotype: Its antigen remains unknown. Since a much larger clone is just one base distant, this may be a read error.

Broader study findings: Only about 8-25% of top clones occurred in every one of the five tumor regions. Blood's top-250-clone fraction was significantly lower than that of tumors (p = 0.039).

TCR beta cDNA was prepared out of 500 ng total RNA by means of a constant-region primer. Generation of the TCR beta libraries relied on three nested multiplex PCR rounds using slightly modified ARM-PCR. TCRdb itself ran the multiplex PCR reads through MiXCR, one entry per CDR3 protein. Of more than 100,000 distinct CDR3 sequences in the sample, 65% were seen once. Sequenced material: liver tumor tissue from sampling region 1. Stated subset: tumor region T1, superior pole. The sequence was obtained from an older woman with primary liver carcinoma and hepatitis B virus infection.

CDR3 nucleotides: TGTGTCATGGGAGGGGACAGCTATCAGCCCCAGCATTTT. This encodes CVMGGDSYQPQHF. This chain connects TRBV10-3 to TRBJ1-5; TRBD1 agrees at 7 bases. Germline CDR1 reads ENHRY; CDR2 reads SYGVKD. The CDR3 is 13 amino acids.